This passage covers 24 T cell receptor beta chains from one sample sequenced in a study of blood T cell repertoires in COVID-19. Sequencing used immunoSEQ multiplex PCR; TCRdb keeps in-frame clones, though not all of them. The data contain around 100,000 clones, roughly 79% of them seen just once; the ten biggest clones take up roughly 29%. Specimen: peripheral blood. These receptors were taken from a man between 65 and 85 years old with active or convalescent COVID-19.

This clone was counted once. The rearrangement joins TRBV28 to TRBJ2-1, with D perhaps TRBD1 (6 bases). This CDR3 spans 12 amino acids. CDR1 and CDR2 from the germline V gene are MDHEN and SYDVKM. V gave up 9 bases and J gave up 7 bases, with 13 bases separating them. The CDR3 DNA sequence: TGTGCCAGTACAGGGTTAGGGAATGAGCAGTTCTTC. Translated, it gives CASTGLGNEQFF.

The genes are TRBV2 and TRBJ2-7; a weak D match, TRBD1 (6 bases). The CDR3 totals 15 residues. The germline gives CDR1 SNHLY, CDR2 FYNNEI. With 6 bases removed from V and 5 bases from J, the gap between germline ends came to 20 bases. Here the CDR3 reads CASSPLGAGVHEQYF. The DNA for the CDR3 is TGTGCCAGCAGCCCCCTAGGGGCAGGGGTCCACGAGCAGTACTTC. The entire variable domain, with the rest obtained from reference TRBV2 and TRBJ2-7, is as follows: EPEVTQTPSHQVTQMGQEVILRCVPISNHLYFYWYRQILGQKVEFLVSFYNNEISEKSEIFDDQFSVERPDGSNFTLKIRSTKLEDSAMYFCASSPLGAGVHEQYFGPGTRLTVT.

The chain has TRBV4-2 and TRBJ2-1, with D maybe TRBD2 (5 bases). The CDR3 has 15 residues. The germline gives CDR1 LGHNA, CDR2 YNFKEQ. The V end was cut by 0 bases, the J end by 3 bases, with 9 bases between. The CDR3 sequence is CASSQDQRNYNEQFF. CDR3 nucleotides: TGTGCCAGCAGCCAAGATCAGCGGAACTACAATGAGCAGTTCTTC.

The chain has TRBV5-1 and TRBJ1-2, with 9 bases identical to TRBD1. Germline CDR1 reads SGHRS; CDR2 reads YFSETQ. Losses at the gene ends were 0 bases for V and 7 bases for J; bases not matched to a gene: 4. The length of the CDR3 is 14 residues. The CDR3 DNA reads TGCGCCAGCAGCTTGGGACAGGGGGGTAGTGGCTACACCTTC. The encoded protein is CASSLGQGGSGYTF.

This rearrangement joins TRBV9 to TRBJ1-1; D unclear. Trimming pared 0 bases from V and 1 base from J, leaving 7 bases between. Germline CDR1 and CDR2: SGDLS and YYNGEE. CDR3 length: 14 amino acids. CDR3 DNA sequence: TGTGCCAGCAGCGTAGTTGAGGGGAACACTGAAGCTTTCTTT. Its translation: CASSVVEGNTEAFF.

The chain recombines TRBV7-2 with TRBJ1-5; D is ambiguous. Trimming stripped 0 bases from V and 3 bases from J, with 3 bases between. This CDR3 is built from 13 residues. Germline CDR1 reads SGHTA; CDR2 reads FQGNSA. In nucleotides, the CDR3 is TGTGCCAGCAGCTTAGCCTTCAATCAGCCCCAGCATTTT. Its protein is CASSLAFNQPQHF. Based on the CDR3 plus reference TRBV7-2 and TRBJ1-5, the full variable domain is GAGVSQSPSNKVTEKGKDVELRCDPISGHTALYWYRQSLGQGLEFLIYFQGNSAPDKSGLPSDRFSAERTGGSVSTLTIQRTQQEDSAVYLCASSLAFNQPQHFGDGTRLSIL.

The chain couples TRBV29-1 to TRBJ2-7, with 7 nucleotides matching TRBD1. Looked up from germline, CDR1 is SQVTM and CDR2 is ANQGSEA. The CDR3 loop spans 13 amino acids. V gave up 6 bases and J gave up 2 bases; unmatched junction bases: 7. In DNA, the CDR3 is TGCAGCGTACAACTCAGGGGGACCTACGAGCAGTACTTC. Protein sequence: CSVQLRGTYEQYF.

This clone was counted a single time. The chain joins TRBV29-1 to TRBJ2-5; unclear D gene. V lost 1 base, J lost 4 bases, and 10 bases lay in between. The CDR3 spans 13 residues. Germline V gives CDR1 SQVTM, CDR2 ANQGSEA. CDR3 residues: CSVEAINGETQYF. The DNA for the CDR3 is TGCAGCGTTGAAGCTATTAACGGAGAGACCCAGTACTTC. The full variable domain, with the rest looked up from reference TRBV29-1 and TRBJ2-5, is SAVISQKPSRDICQRGTSLTIQCQVDSQVTMMFWYRQQPGQSLTLIATANQGSEATYESGFVIDKFPISRPNLTFSTLTVSNMSPEDSSIYLCSVEAINGETQYFGPGTRLLVL.

The V and J genes are TRBV24-1 and TRBJ2-5, with D possibly TRBD2 on 6 matching bases. This CDR3 is built from 15 residues. Trimming pared 2 bases from V and 4 bases from J, leaving 13 bases between. The germline gives CDR1 KGHDR, CDR2 SFDVKD. The CDR3 reads CATSDSSGTLETQYF. The CDR3 coding sequence is TGTGCCACCAGTGATTCGTCCGGGACTTTAGAGACCCAGTACTTC.

The genes are TRBV5-5 and TRBJ2-3; no firm D call. V was trimmed by 2 bases and J by 0 bases, leaving 7 bases between them. Germline CDR1 is SGHKS and CDR2 is YYEKEE (reference sequence). The CDR3 extends over 14 amino acids. The CDR3 DNA reads TGTGCCAGCAGCTTTCCCGGGAGCACAGATACGCAGTATTTT. It specifies CASSFPGSTDTQYF. Drawing the rest from reference TRBV5-5 and TRBJ2-3, the complete variable domain is DAGVTQSPTHLIKTRGQQVTLRCSPISGHKSVSWYQQVLGQGPQFIFQYYEKEERGRGNFPDRFSARQFPNYSSELNVNALLLGDSALYLCASSFPGSTDTQYFGPGTRLTVL.

J is TRBJ1-1 and V is TRBV27; D gene uncertain. Trimming took off 6 bases at V and 11 bases at J, with 22 bases between the two ends. From germline, CDR1 is MNHEY and CDR2 SMNVEV (reference sequence). The CDR3 consists of 14 residues. CDR3 sequence reads: CASRAGPRVSVAFF. The CDR3 coding sequence is TGTGCCAGCAGGGCCGGGCCGCGGGTTTCAGTGGCTTTCTTT.

This clone was detected a few times. As DNA, the CDR3 is TGTGCCAGCAGCGTAGGCACCTACAATCAGCCCCAGCATTTT. This codes for CASSVGTYNQPQHF. The chain links TRBV9 to TRBJ1-5; D remains unclear. V shed 0 bases and J shed 3 bases, with 7 bases lying between them. Germline values: CDR1 SGDLS, CDR2 YYNGEE. CDR3 size: 14 residues.

CDR3 DNA: TGTGCCAGCAGCATGACAGGGGTTAGTCAGCCCCAGCATTTT. Amino acids: CASSMTGVSQPQHF. The V and J genes are TRBV7-2 and TRBJ1-5, with 8 bases that match TRBD1. In germline, CDR1 is SGHTA, CDR2 FQGNSA. V lost 5 bases to trimming and J lost 6 bases; unmatched junction nucleotides: 6. The CDR3 loop spans 14 amino acids.

Remarks on this clone: Other nucleotide sequences from this sample produce the same CDR3. The chain is built from TRBV5-4 and TRBJ2-1; tentative D call: TRBD1 (6 bases). This CDR3 contains 14 residues. Per germline, CDR1 SGHNT and CDR2 YYREEE (reference sequence). V lost 0 bases and J lost 7, with 11 bases in between. The CDR3 loop is CASSLGGPRNEQFF. As DNA, the CDR3 is TGTGCCAGCAGCTTGGGGGGGCCCCGGAATGAGCAGTTCTTC.

This sequence joins TRBV7-9 and TRBJ1-1; 7 nucleotides match TRBD1. The CDR3 runs to 12 residues. Germline V gives CDR1 SEHNR, CDR2 FQNEAQ (reference sequence). The V segment lost 5 bases and the J segment 11 bases; nucleotides outside the gene matches: 8. In nucleotides, the CDR3 is TGTGCCAGCAGCCCCTCGACAGGGAGGGCTTTCTTT. This codes for CASSPSTGRAFF.

The chain is built from TRBV7-2 and TRBJ1-2, with 8 bases aligning to TRBD1. Germline CDR1 SGHTA, CDR2 FQGNSA. The V gene end was trimmed by 8 bases and the J gene end by 4 bases; junction bases not matched to a gene: 6. The CDR3 loop spans 13 amino acids. The CDR3: CASSSGGGYGYTF. The DNA of the CDR3 is TGTGCCAGCTCATCAGGGGGCGGCTATGGCTACACCTTC.

The rearrangement joins TRBV7-8 to TRBJ1-2; TRBD1 matches 12 bases. This CDR3 contains 19 residues. V shed 3 bases, J shed 7 bases, and the junction held 18 bases outside the gene matches. The germline CDR1 and CDR2 sequences are SGHVS and FQNEAQ. The CDR3 reads CASSFPRAQTGTGGFGYTF. CDR3 bases: TGTGCCAGCAGCTTCCCAAGGGCCCAAACCGGGACAGGGGGCTTTGGCTACACCTTC.

The chain is built from TRBV5-1 and TRBJ2-3; 7 bases agree with TRBD1. Germline V gene data show CDR1 as SGHRS and CDR2 as YFSETQ. CDR3 length equals 14 residues. V lost 4 bases, J lost 4 bases, and 6 bases stayed unmatched. CDR3 loop: CASSRPTGSDTQYF. CDR3 in DNA: TGCGCCAGCAGCAGACCGACAGGGTCAGATACGCAGTATTTT. Full variable domain (missing parts from reference TRBV5-1 and TRBJ2-3): KAGVTQTPRYLIKTRGQQVTLSCSPISGHRSVSWYQQTPGQGLQFLFEYFSETQRNKGNFPGRFSGRQFSNSRSEMNVSTLELGDSALYLCASSRPTGSDTQYFGPGTRLTVL.

This chain connects TRBV5-1 to TRBJ2-5, with 9 bases lining up with TRBD2. The V gene's germline CDR1 is SGHRS and CDR2 YFSETQ. Trimming removed 4 bases from V and 5 bases from J; junction bases left unmatched: 12. The CDR3 covers 16 residues. CDR3 protein: CASSALAGSPGETQYF. The CDR3 DNA sequence: TGCGCCAGCAGCGCGCTAGCGGGATCCCCGGGGGAGACCCAGTACTTC.

This clone appeared a single time. V usage is TRBV18 and J usage is TRBJ2-1, with TRBD1 identical over 11 bases. V lost 3 bases, J lost 4 bases, and 2 bases stayed unmatched. Germline V lookup: CDR1 KGHSH, CDR2 LQKENI. The CDR3 loop spans 15 amino acids. The CDR3 protein is CASSPRDRGYNEQFF. CDR3 DNA: TGTGCCAGCTCACCCCGGGACAGGGGGTACAATGAGCAGTTCTTC.

The table lists this clone with a few counts. The V and J genes are TRBV3-1 (or the pseudogene TRBV3-2) and TRBJ2-7; maybe TRBD1 (5 bases). Germline CDR1 is LGHDT and CDR2 is YNNKEL (reference sequence). The CDR3 covers 15 residues. V dropped 0 bases and J dropped 2 bases, with 11 bases sitting between them. CDR3: CASSQEAGFPYEQYF. As DNA, the CDR3 is TGTGCCAGCAGCCAAGAAGCAGGGTTTCCCTACGAGCAGTACTTC.

V is TRBV18 and J is TRBJ1-1, with a weak D call TRBD1 (5 bases). With 3 bases removed from V and 8 bases from J, the gap between germline ends came to 7 bases. There are 11 residues in the CDR3. Germline CDR1 and CDR2: KGHSH and LQKENI. CDR3 sequence reads: CASSPGGEAFF. As DNA, the CDR3 is TGTGCCAGCTCACCGGGGGGGGAAGCTTTCTTT.

The rearrangement uses TRBV10-3 and TRBJ2-3, with no clear D. The CDR3 is 13 residues long. V lost 4 bases and J 0 bases, leaving 5 bases between the germline ends. The V gene's germline CDR1 is ENHRY and CDR2 SYGVKD. The CDR3 loop reads CAISVLSTDTQYF. The CDR3 DNA sequence: TGTGCCATCAGTGTATTAAGCACAGATACGCAGTATTTT.

The chain links TRBV15 to TRBJ2-3; tentative D call: TRBD2 (5 bases). CDR1 is LNHNV and CDR2 is YYDKDF in the germline V gene (reference sequence). Trimming stripped 5 bases from V and 2 bases from J, with 11 bases between. This CDR3 spans 14 amino acids. The DNA for the CDR3 is TGTGCCACCAGCCCAGGAGGAAACACAGATACGCAGTATTTT. Encoded protein: CATSPGGNTDTQYF.